These 13 T cell receptor beta chains originate from one sample sequenced in a study of T cells in localized non-small cell lung cancer. Method: immunoSEQ multiplex PCR; TCRdb's copy keeps in-frame clones and lacks some. This sample has around 1,000 clones; over 15% occur once, and the top ten carry about 11%. The sequencing here drew on lung tumor tissue, taken before any cancer treatment. The receptor source for this set is a man between 40 and 70 years old with stage II squamous cell lung carcinoma.

This chain uses TRBV5-1 with TRBJ1-1; D is uncertain. Germline loops: CDR1 SGHRS, CDR2 YFSETQ. V was trimmed by 5 bases and J by 0 bases, leaving 11 bases between them. The CDR3 covers 14 residues. CDR3 region: CASRPNNLNTEAFF. In DNA, the CDR3 is TGCGCCAGCAGGCCTAACAACTTGAACACTGAAGCTTTCTTT.

There are a few counts of this clone. The chain uses TRBV18 and TRBJ2-3; 9 bases align to TRBD1. The junction had 12 bases not matched to a gene; V was cut back by 8 bases and J by 3 bases. The germline V gene encodes CDR1 KGHSH and CDR2 LQKENI. This CDR3 has 16 amino acids. CDR3 region: CASAAIGTGWTDTQYF. DNA for the CDR3: TGTGCCAGCGCTGCTATCGGGACAGGGTGGACAGATACGCAGTATTTT.

The V gene is TRBV25-1, the J gene TRBJ1-1, with 9 positions matching TRBD1. Unmatched junction bases numbered 5, after V lost 4 bases and J lost 8 bases. The CDR3 length is 13 residues. Germline V gene sequence: CDR1 MGHDK, CDR2 SYGVNS. The chain's CDR3 is CASSAWDREEAFF. CDR3 bases: TGTGCCAGCAGTGCATGGGACAGGGAGGAAGCTTTCTTT.

This clone was seen a few times. The chain is built from TRBV6-8 and TRBJ2-2, with TRBD2 identical over 8 bases. This CDR3 is built from 15 residues. Trimming removed 6 bases from V and 4 bases from J; junction bases left unmatched: 7. The germline V gene has CDR1 MNHGY and CDR2 SAAAGT. Here the CDR3 reads CASRGAGGRTGELFF. CDR3 nucleotide sequence: TGTGCCAGCAGAGGTGCGGGGGGTCGCACCGGGGAGCTGTTTTTT.

This clone showed up just once. This chain connects TRBV30 to TRBJ2-3, with 9 bases identical to TRBD1. The ends lost 6 bases at V and 2 bases at J; junction bases unmatched: 9. The germline V gene encodes CDR1 GTSNPN and CDR2 SVGIG (reference sequence). This CDR3 comprises 15 residues. The CDR3 DNA reads TGTGCCTGCTTATTCCGGGACAGGGTCACAGATACGCAGTATTTT. Its translation is CACLFRDRVTDTQYF.

There are a few counts of this clone. The V gene is TRBV18, the J gene TRBJ2-1; 10 bases map to TRBD2. The CDR3 consists of 18 residues. CDR1 is KGHSH, CDR2 LQKENI, per germline. V dropped 4 bases and J dropped 7; count of bases not matched to a gene: 16. CDR3 sequence: CASSRGGAGGPRGNEQFF. The CDR3 DNA is TGTGCCAGCTCACGCGGAGGAGCGGGAGGGCCTCGCGGGAATGAGCAGTTCTTC.

By share, this clone counts as large. This sequence joins TRBV11-3 and TRBJ2-1, with TRBD2 matching 12 bases. The trim removed 3 bases at V and 8 bases at J, leaving 14 bases unmatched. In germline, CDR1 is SGHNT, CDR2 YENEEA. The CDR3 is 18 amino acids. In DNA, the CDR3 is TGTGCCAGCAGCTTGGCCTGGGGTCCGGGACTAGCGGGCCATGAGCAGTTCTTC. Residues: CASSLAWGPGLAGHEQFF.

In its sample, this clone was seen a few times. The chain is built from TRBV28 and TRBJ1-1; tentative D call: TRBD1 (6 bases). CDR1 is MDHEN, CDR2 SYDVKM, per germline. The CDR3 runs 15 residues. The ends were cut back, 3 bases at V and 2 bases at J, with 13 bases in the middle. Here the CDR3 reads CASSLSDRYNTEAFF. In DNA, the CDR3 is TGTGCCAGCAGTTTGTCCGACAGGTATAACACTGAAGCTTTCTTT.

The genes are TRBV5-1 and TRBJ2-7; tentative D call: TRBD1 (5 bases). This CDR3 contains 15 residues. V was clipped by 5 bases and J by 5 bases, with 20 bases between them. Per the germline V gene, CDR1 is SGHRS and CDR2 is YFSETQ. The CDR3 sequence is CASRTGGHSFNEQYF. CDR3 in DNA: TGCGCCAGCAGGACGGGCGGACATTCCTTTAACGAGCAGTACTTC.

The chain combines TRBV18 with TRBJ1-1, with D possibly being TRBD1 (6 bases). V was pared by 0 bases and J by 0 bases, with 11 bases between. The CDR3 is 16 residues long. In germline, CDR1 is KGHSH, CDR2 LQKENI. The CDR3 nucleotides are TGTGCCAGCTCACCACCCACAGGGAACGTGAACACTGAAGCTTTCTTT. This gives the protein CASSPPTGNVNTEAFF.

The chain joins TRBV30 to TRBJ1-1, with 8 bases aligning to TRBD1. Germline-derived CDR1 and CDR2 are GTSNPN and SVGIG (reference sequence). The CDR3 contains 15 residues. V lost 3 bases, J lost 8 bases, and 14 bases stayed unmatched. CDR3 bases: TGTGCCTGGAGCAGCAGGGGGCGGTTATTCCGAGAAGCTTTCTTT. Amino acid sequence: CAWSSRGRLFREAFF.

V and J are TRBV23-1 and TRBJ2-7, with D perhaps matching TRBD1 (6 bases). TRBV23-1 is reported as an ORF; its role is uncertain. The CDR3 spans 16 residues. V dropped 0 bases and J dropped 6 bases, with 18 bases sitting between them. In DNA form, the CDR3 reads TGCGCCAGCAGTCAATCGGGGCAGGGGTCCATCCTCGAGCAGTACTTC. Translation: CASSQSGQGSILEQYF.

The chain couples TRBV29-1 to TRBJ2-7, with D tentatively TRBD1 or TRBD2 (6 bases each). This CDR3 spans 15 amino acids. Trimming took 2 bases from V and 6 from J, leaving 20 bases between them. The germline CDR1 and CDR2 sequences are SQVTM and ANQGSEA. The chain's CDR3 is CSVERGGQGPREQYF. The CDR3 DNA reads TGCAGCGTTGAAAGGGGAGGTCAGGGGCCCCGCGAGCAGTACTTC.